The following is a T cell receptor (beta chain) sequence with its context. The antigen remains unidentified. The entry originates in a study of radiotherapy plus CTLA-4 blockade in lung cancer. The study's findings and limits: After radiotherapy and ipilimumab, tumor-derived clones expanded in peripheral blood.

The CDR3 extends over 15 amino acids. Germline CDR1 and CDR2: SGHDN and FVKESK. V was trimmed by 3 bases and J by 2 bases, leaving 12 bases between them. People whose metastatic non-small-cell lung cancer was chemo-refractory got focal radiation along with CTLA-4 blockade by ipilimumab. Clones were read by immunoSEQ multiplex PCR, and TCRdb kept only the in-frame ones, dropping some. In the table there are about 86,000 clones, about four fifths of which are singletons. Sample: peripheral blood, taken from a patient treated with radiotherapy plus ipilimumab. The receptor was derived from a human donor with non-small cell lung cancer who had stable disease on radiotherapy plus ipilimumab. The chain couples TRBV14 to TRBJ2-3, with a weak D call TRBD1 (5 bases). The CDR3 sequence: CASSHRQSYTDTQYF. CDR3 nucleotide sequence: TGTGCCAGCAGCCACCGACAGAGCTACACAGATACGCAGTATTTT.